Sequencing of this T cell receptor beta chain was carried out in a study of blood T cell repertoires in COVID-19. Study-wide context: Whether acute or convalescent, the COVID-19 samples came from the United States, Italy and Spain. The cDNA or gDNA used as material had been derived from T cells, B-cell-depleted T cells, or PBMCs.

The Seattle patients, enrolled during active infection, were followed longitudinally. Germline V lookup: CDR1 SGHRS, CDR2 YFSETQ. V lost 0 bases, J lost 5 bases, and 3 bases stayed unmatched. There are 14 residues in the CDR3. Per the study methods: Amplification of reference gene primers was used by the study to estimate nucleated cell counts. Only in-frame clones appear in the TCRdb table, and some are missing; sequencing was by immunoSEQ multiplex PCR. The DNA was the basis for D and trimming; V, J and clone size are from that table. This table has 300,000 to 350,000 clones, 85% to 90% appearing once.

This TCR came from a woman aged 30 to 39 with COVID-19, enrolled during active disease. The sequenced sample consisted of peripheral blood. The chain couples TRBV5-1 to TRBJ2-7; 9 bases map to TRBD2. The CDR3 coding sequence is TGCGCCAGCAGCTTGGATAGCGGGAGTGACGAGCAGTACTTC. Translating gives CASSLDSGSDEQYF.